The 15 T cell receptor beta chains presented below share a single source sample, sequenced in a study of shared clonotypes between healthy human individuals. Repertoires were generated with immunoSEQ multiplex PCR, while TCRdb's copy carries only in-frame clones and drops some. The sample yields some 1,100,000 clones, about four fifths seen once. The specimen sequenced was memory CD4+ T cells from PBMCs. The subset: CD45RA-negative fraction. All receptors derive from a young man in good health. Some clones in this sample may be carry-over from other donors' samples.

The gene calls are TRBV28 and TRBJ1-5; the match to TRBD1 covers 11 bases. This CDR3 contains 16 residues. Trimming cost V 6 bases and J 5 bases; bases outside gene matches: 9. Germline lookup yields CDR1 MDHEN and CDR2 SYDVKM. CDR3 amino acids: CASSDRDRGVYQPQHF. DNA of the CDR3: TGTGCCAGCAGCGATAGGGACAGGGGGGTCTATCAGCCCCAGCATTTT.

V is TRBV29-1 and J is TRBJ2-2; 7 nucleotides align to TRBD1. The CDR3 loop spans 15 amino acids. Germline lookup yields CDR1 SQVTM and CDR2 ANQGSEA. Trimming cost V 7 bases and J 1 base; bases outside gene matches: 9. The DNA for the CDR3 is TGCAGCGCCCCCAAGGGGGCGGGGAACACCGGGGAGCTGTTTTTT. This gives the protein CSAPKGAGNTGELFF.

This rearrangement joins TRBV7-2 to TRBJ1-3; the match to TRBD1 covers 9 bases. Germline CDR1 reads SGHTA; CDR2 reads FQGNSA. V shed 4 bases, J shed 1 base, and the junction held 14 bases outside the gene matches. The CDR3 sequence is 19 residues long. CDR3 nucleotides: TGTGCCAGCAGCTCACCCCGGGGACAGGGTGTAAGGTCTGGAAACACCATATATTTT. This encodes CASSSPRGQGVRSGNTIYF.

This clone was counted a single time. This chain links TRBV7-6 with TRBJ1-1; D not certain. Looked up from germline, CDR1 is SGHVS and CDR2 is FNYEAQ. The CDR3 length is 13 residues. V lost 4 bases to trimming and J lost 11 bases, with 17 bases between them. This CDR3 is CASSSRPGVHAFF. The CDR3 DNA follows: TGTGCCAGCAGCTCAAGGCCTGGGGTTCACGCTTTCTTT.

V and J are TRBV7-3 and TRBJ2-5; 7 nucleotides line up with TRBD1. The germline V gene encodes CDR1 SGHTA and CDR2 FQGTGA. The CDR3 runs to 15 residues. Trimming took 5 bases from V and 4 from J; bases not matched to a gene: 10. This CDR3 reads CASSHRIRGLETQYF. CDR3 nucleotide sequence: TGTGCCAGCAGCCACCGTATTAGGGGGCTAGAGACCCAGTACTTC.

This chain connects TRBV11-2 to TRBJ2-2, with D tentatively TRBD1 (5 bases). Germline V gene sequence: CDR1 SGHAT, CDR2 FQNNGV. CDR3 length: 14 amino acids. Trimming stripped 7 bases from V and 0 bases from J, with 9 bases between. The DNA for the CDR3 is TGTGCCAGCATAGTGACAGCGAACACCGGGGAGCTGTTTTTT. Its translation: CASIVTANTGELFF.

The rearrangement joins TRBV5-4 to TRBJ2-5; D is unresolved. V lost 4 bases, J lost 5 bases, and 18 bases lay in between. The V gene's germline CDR1 is SGHNT and CDR2 YYREEE (reference sequence). The CDR3 extends over 15 amino acids. CDR3 nucleotide sequence: TGTGCCAGCAGCGCAAGCCATTCCCAAGGGGAGACCCAGTACTTC. Translated: CASSASHSQGETQYF. Using reference TRBV5-4 and TRBJ2-5 for the parts outside the CDR3, the full variable domain is ETGVTQSPTHLIKTRGQQVTLRCSSQSGHNTVSWYQQALGQGPQFIFQYYREEENGRGNFPPRFSGLQFPNYSSELNVNALELDDSALYLCASSASHSQGETQYFGPGTRLLVL.

J is TRBJ1-2 and V is TRBV27; 8 bases are a match to TRBD1. With 6 bases clipped from V and 4 bases from J, the junction kept 10 bases outside the gene matches. This CDR3 has 15 residues. CDR1 is MNHEY, CDR2 SMNVEV, per germline (reference sequence). CDR3 bases: TGTGCCAGCAGCTGGGGGACAGGAGGACTCTATGGCTACACCTTC. Its protein is CASSWGTGGLYGYTF.

The V gene is TRBV5-6, the J gene TRBJ1-2; no clear D gene. The germline V gene encodes CDR1 SGHDT and CDR2 YYEEEE. This CDR3 spans 14 amino acids. V was cut by 4 bases and J by 1 base, with 11 bases left in between. CDR3 region: CASSVILLNYGYTF. CDR3 sequence (DNA): TGTGCCAGCAGCGTAATCTTACTTAACTATGGCTACACCTTC.

This clone was seen a single time. The chain combines TRBV7-2 with TRBJ2-5; TRBD1 is a possible D gene (6 bases). The DNA end favors TRBJ2-7, so the J call may be wrong. CDR3 length equals 16 residues. Germline V gene sequence: CDR1 SGHTA, CDR2 FQGNSA. CDR3 DNA: TGTGCCAGCAGCCCGTCCGACAGGTCCCTCTCCTACGAGCAGTACTTC. It specifies CASSPSDRSLSYEQYF.

This clone was seen once. This chain joins TRBV29-1 and TRBJ2-7; TRBD2 aligns across 9 bases. V dropped 5 bases and J dropped 3; count of bases not matched to a gene: 8. The CDR3 spans 14 residues. Germline CDR1 is SQVTM and CDR2 is ANQGSEA. The CDR3: CSVTTSGTIYEQYF. The CDR3 DNA sequence: TGCAGCGTTACGACTAGCGGTACGATCTACGAGCAGTACTTC.

V and J are TRBV6-1 and TRBJ2-7; the D call may be TRBD1 or TRBD2 (5 bases each). The germline V and J ends were trimmed by 1 base and 7 bases, with 8 bases remaining between them. CDR1 is MNHNS and CDR2 is SASEGT in the germline V gene. The CDR3 length is 12 residues. The DNA for the CDR3 is TGTGCCAGCAGTGAAGTAGGGACGGAGCAGTACTTC. Translation: CASSEVGTEQYF.

CDR3 coding DNA: TGTGCCAGCAGCCCTTTACAGGGGGCGTCTGAAGCTTTCTTT. It specifies CASSPLQGASEAFF. V gene TRBV7-3 combines with J gene TRBJ1-1; 9 nucleotides align to TRBD1. Losses at the gene ends were 5 bases for V and 6 bases for J; bases not matched to a gene: 7. In germline, CDR1 is SGHTA, CDR2 FQGTGA. This CDR3 comprises 14 residues.

In its sample, this clone was seen a few times. The chain recombines TRBV6-1 with TRBJ2-4; tentatively, D is TRBD1 or TRBD2 (5 bases each). CDR3 size: 20 residues. CDR1 is MNHNS, CDR2 SASEGT, per germline. The V gene lost 3 bases and the J gene lost 0 bases, with 24 bases spanning the gap. CDR3: CASSERGRGERSVAKNIQYF. The CDR3 nucleotides are TGTGCCAGCAGTGAGAGAGGAAGAGGGGAGAGATCTGTAGCCAAAAACATTCAGTACTTC.

This rearrangement joins TRBV5-5 to TRBJ2-6; tentative D call: TRBD2 (6 bases). Per the germline V gene, CDR1 is SGHKS and CDR2 is YYEKEE (reference sequence). V dropped 0 bases and J dropped 0 bases, with 7 bases sitting between them. This CDR3 spans 16 amino acids. In DNA form, the CDR3 reads TGTGCCAGCAGCTTGGTCGGGAGCTCTGGGGCCAACGTCCTGACTTTC. This sequence encodes CASSLVGSSGANVLTF.